The present T cell receptor beta chain was sequenced within a study of T cell responses to AZD1222 COVID-19 vaccine. V lost 1 base, J lost 8 bases, and 11 bases lay in between. The CDR3 is made up of 13 amino acids. The germline CDR1 and CDR2 sequences are SEHNR and FQNEAQ (reference sequence). Produced via immunoSEQ multiplex PCR; TCRdb's table is partial and in-frame only. The table records 120,000 or so clones, about 90% of them present only once. The receptor was derived from an adult in good health. The chain is built from TRBV7-9 and TRBJ1-2; no clear D gene. Source: peripheral blood, taken on day 0 of AZD1222 vaccination. CDR3 amino acids: CASSLEVINGYTF. The CDR3 DNA reads TGTGCCAGCAGCTTAGAAGTAATTAACGGCTACACCTTC. Full variable domain (rest looked up from reference TRBV7-9 and TRBJ1-2): DTGVSQNPRHKITKRGQNVTFRCDPISEHNRLYWYRQTLGQGPEFLTYFQNEAQLEKSRLLSDRFSAERPKGSFSTLEIQRTEQGDSAMYLCASSLEVINGYTFGSGTRLTVV.